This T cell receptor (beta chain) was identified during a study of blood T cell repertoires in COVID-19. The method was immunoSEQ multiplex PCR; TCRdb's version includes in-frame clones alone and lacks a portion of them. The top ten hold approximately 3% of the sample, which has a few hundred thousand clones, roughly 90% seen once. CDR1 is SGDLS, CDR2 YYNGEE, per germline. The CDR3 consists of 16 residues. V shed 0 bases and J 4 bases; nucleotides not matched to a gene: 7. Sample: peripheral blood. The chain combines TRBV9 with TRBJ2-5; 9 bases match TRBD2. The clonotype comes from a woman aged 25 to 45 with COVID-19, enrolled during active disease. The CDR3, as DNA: TGTGCCAGCAGCGTAGGGCGCGGGGGGGCTTTAGAGACCCAGTACTTC. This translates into CASSVGRGGALETQYF.